These 18 T cell receptor beta chains were sequenced from one sample in a study of vaccination effects on CD4 cells after COVID-19. Antigen-specific CD4+ T cell clonotypes were called by their expansion after viral peptide-pool culture in ViraFEST. Cultured cells yielded isolated CD4+ T cells after 10 days. None of these healthy vaccinees had been infected with SARS-CoV-2 before vaccination. For these receptors, no antigen is known. The protocol was immunoSEQ multiplex PCR, while the TCRdb copy is restricted to in-frame clones and leaves out a portion. The sample holds 70,000 or so clones; under 85% are singletons and the top ten take around 3.2%. The source material was CD4+ T cells from PBMCs cultured with HCoV-NL63 spike peptides, sampled before COVID-19 vaccination. These receptors all stem from a human donor who received a COVID-19 vaccine.

The rearrangement joins TRBV9 to TRBJ2-2, with D possibly being TRBD2 (7 bases). CDR1 SGDLS and CDR2 YYNGEE come from the germline V gene. This CDR3 spans 15 amino acids. Trimming removed 4 bases at V and 6 bases at J, with 16 bases between. The CDR3 nucleotides read TGTGCCAGCAGCACCCACGGGGGGCTCTCCGGGGAGCTGTTTTTT. As protein: CASSTHGGLSGELFF.

This clone was picked up a small number of times. This chain connects TRBV9 to TRBJ2-2; D gene uncertain. V lost 4 bases and J lost 1, with 11 bases in between. The CDR3 spans 15 residues. The germline CDR1 and CDR2 sequences are SGDLS and YYNGEE. CDR3 nucleotides: TGTGCCAGCAGCTCCGGAACCTTGAACACCGGGGAGCTGTTTTTT. It yields the protein CASSSGTLNTGELFF.

V and J are TRBV11-1 and TRBJ1-6; 10 bases map to TRBD1. The CDR3 has 13 residues. J lost 11 bases, V lost 5 bases, and 3 bases had no gene match. Germline V gives CDR1 SGHAT, CDR2 FQDESV (reference sequence). The CDR3 nucleotides are TGTGCCAGCAGCCTGGGACAGGGGACACCCCTCCACTTT. Translating gives CASSLGQGTPLHF.

This sequence joins TRBV30 and TRBJ1-2, with D possibly TRBD1 on 6 matching bases. The CDR3 has 13 residues. Germline-derived CDR1 and CDR2 are GTSNPN and SVGIG (reference sequence). Trimming shortened V by 3 bases and J by 7 bases, and 15 bases separated the two germline ends. The CDR3, as DNA: TGTGCCTGGAGCAAGGACAGCTCTATTGGCTACACCTTC. The encoded protein is CAWSKDSSIGYTF.

The J gene is TRBJ2-2, the V gene TRBV24-1; D is uncertain. Germline V lookup: CDR1 KGHDR, CDR2 SFDVKD. With 0 bases removed from V and 6 bases from J, the gap between germline ends came to 4 bases. The CDR3 extends over 13 amino acids. CDR3 sequence reads: CATSDLLPGELFF. Written as DNA, the CDR3 is TGTGCCACCAGTGATTTGTTGCCCGGGGAGCTGTTTTTT.

This clone came up a few times. V and J are TRBV19 and TRBJ1-6; TRBD1 agrees at 7 bases. This CDR3 contains 19 residues. V was pared by 3 bases and J by 3 bases, with 14 bases of the junction left unmatched. CDR1 and CDR2 from the germline V gene are LNHDA and SQIVND (reference sequence). In DNA form, the CDR3 reads TGTGCCAGTAGTATTTTACGAGGAACAGGGGAGCTCTATAATTCACCCCTCCACTTT. Its translation is CASSILRGTGELYNSPLHF. Drawing the rest from reference TRBV19 and TRBJ1-6, the complete variable domain is DGGITQSPKYLFRKEGQNVTLSCEQNLNHDAMYWYRQDPGQGLRLIYYSQIVNDFQKGDIAEGYSVSREKKESFPLTVTSAQKNPTAFYLCASSILRGTGELYNSPLHFGNGTRLTVT.

The chain carries TRBV5-1 and TRBJ2-7, with 10 positions matching TRBD1. Germline values: CDR1 SGHRS, CDR2 YFSETQ. CDR3 size: 15 residues. With V trimmed by 4 bases and J by 1 base, 5 bases remained unmatched. CDR3 nucleotides: TGCGCCAGCAGCCGGGGGACAGGGGAGTCCTACGAGCAGTACGTC. Translation: CASSRGTGESYEQYV.

J is TRBJ2-6 and V is TRBV7-2; D tentatively fits TRBD1 or TRBD2 (5 bases each). The germline V and J ends were trimmed by 2 bases and 2 bases, with 10 bases remaining between them. CDR1 and CDR2 (germline): SGHTA, FQGNSA. This CDR3 comprises 16 residues. The CDR3: CASSLQGTPGANVLTF. The CDR3, as DNA: TGTGCCAGCAGCTTACAAGGGACCCCTGGGGCCAACGTCCTGACTTTC.

V gene TRBV5-1 combines with J gene TRBJ1-3; D possibly corresponds to TRBD1 (6 bases). Germline CDR1 reads SGHRS; CDR2 reads YFSETQ. The ends were cut back, 3 bases at V and 4 bases at J, with 14 bases in the middle. This CDR3 region has 15 residues. CDR3 DNA: TGCGCCAGCAGCTCGGGGGCAGCTCGAGGAAACACCATATATTTT. Translation: CASSSGAARGNTIYF.

The V and J genes are TRBV28 and TRBJ1-1; 9 positions match TRBD1. The V segment lost 8 bases and the J segment 1 base; nucleotides outside the gene matches: 11. This CDR3 spans 16 amino acids. Germline assignment: CDR1 MDHEN and CDR2 SYDVKM. The DNA for the CDR3 is TGTGCCAGCGGCGCCCCCGGACAGGGGCGGAACACTGAAGCTTTCTTT. This encodes CASGAPGQGRNTEAFF.

This clone is deemed large. The chain combines TRBV9 with TRBJ2-3; TRBD2 matches 8 bases. The CDR3 is 15 amino acids. V lost 0 bases, J lost 4 bases, and 4 bases stayed unmatched. Germline-derived CDR1 and CDR2 are SGDLS and YYNGEE. The CDR3 DNA reads as TGTGCCAGCAGCGTAGCCGGGGGGGGCCCAGATACGCAGTATTTT. Its protein is CASSVAGGGPDTQYF.

This clone was recorded a few times. This rearrangement joins TRBV7-8 to TRBJ1-1; possibly TRBD1 for D (6 bases). Deletions cut 5 bases from V and 0 bases from J, with 19 bases between. Germline CDR1 reads SGHVS; CDR2 reads FQNEAQ. The CDR3 is 17 residues long. The CDR3 sequence is CASSADTWDIMNTEAFF. The CDR3 coding sequence is TGTGCCAGCAGCGCGGACACCTGGGACATCATGAACACTGAAGCTTTCTTT.

This chain uses TRBV19 with TRBJ1-5, with a weak D call TRBD1 (6 bases). The CDR3 loop spans 16 amino acids. Trimming stripped 6 bases from V and 1 base from J, with 16 bases between. Germline V lookup: CDR1 LNHDA, CDR2 SQIVND (reference sequence). The CDR3 nucleotides read TGTGCCAGTAGCCTTTACAGGGCCGAGAGCAATCAGCCCCAGCATTTT. This sequence encodes CASSLYRAESNQPQHF.

This clone was picked up a small number of times. The chain has TRBV28 and TRBJ1-5, with D unclear. The CDR3 runs to 15 residues. The germline gives CDR1 MDHEN, CDR2 SYDVKM. V lost 6 bases, J lost 1 base, and 13 bases lay in between. The CDR3 loop reads CASSPTDQSNQPQHF. Here the CDR3 DNA reads TGTGCCAGCAGCCCAACCGACCAGAGCAATCAGCCCCAGCATTTT.

The J gene is TRBJ2-7, the V gene TRBV18; 10 nucleotides agree with TRBD2. V lost 2 bases to trimming and J lost 2 bases; unmatched junction nucleotides: 0. CDR1 and CDR2 (germline): KGHSH, LQKENI. The CDR3 is made up of 14 amino acids. The CDR3 nucleotides read TGTGCCAGCTCACCAAGCGGGGGGGCCTACGAGCAGTACGTC. Translation gives CASSPSGGAYEQYV.

The CDR3 coding sequence is TGTGCCACCAGTGACCCGCGCCACATGACCGGGGAGCTGTTTTTT. Its protein is CATSDPRHMTGELFF. The chain couples TRBV24-1 to TRBJ2-2; no definite D call. This CDR3 has 15 amino acids. V was trimmed by 4 bases and J by 5 bases, leaving 13 bases between them. The germline V gene has CDR1 KGHDR and CDR2 SFDVKD.

The chain uses TRBV27 and TRBJ2-7; 9 positions match TRBD1. After removal of 6 bases from V and 3 bases from J, the junction contained 3 bases not matched to a gene. Germline CDR1 and CDR2: MNHEY and SMNVEV (reference sequence). The CDR3 has 13 residues. CDR3 in amino acids: CASRRQGGYEQYV. The CDR3, as DNA: TGTGCCAGCAGAAGACAGGGGGGCTACGAGCAGTACGTC.

This clone has only one observation. The chain uses TRBV6-5 and TRBJ2-7; 10 bases are a match to TRBD1. The junction had 4 bases not matched to a gene; V was cut back by 5 bases and J by 0 bases. The CDR3 length is 15 residues. Looked up from germline, CDR1 is MNHEY and CDR2 is SVGAGI. Here the CDR3 reads CASSPDRGSSYEQYV. Here the CDR3 DNA reads TGTGCCAGCAGTCCGGACAGGGGGAGCTCCTACGAGCAGTACGTC.